What follows are 5 T cell receptor beta chains derived from one specimen sequenced in a study of T cell repertoires in cytomegalovirus infection. TCRdb reprocessed the reads with MiXCR, giving one entry per CDR3 protein. This repertoire shows a few hundred thousand distinct CDR3 sequences, about 33% found once; its top ten account for roughly 16%. Antigen specificity for these receptors is unknown. The source material was cultured PBMCs, sampled from culture after CMV antigen stimulation. The receptor set was obtained from a human donor in good health (CMV status not recorded). Some clones in this sample may be carry-over from other donors' samples.

This clonotype occurred a few times. The V call is TRBV11-2, the J call TRBJ2-7, with TRBD1 identical over 10 bases. Trimming at V came to 1 base and at J to 3 bases, leaving 9 bases not matched to a gene. In germline, CDR1 is SGHAT, CDR2 FQNNGV. The CDR3 sequence is 17 residues long. CDR3 DNA sequence: TGTGCCAGCAGCTTAGCGACCGGGGGACAGGGGTTCTACGAGCAGTACTTC. Encoded protein: CASSLATGGQGFYEQYF.

This chain uses TRBV19 with TRBJ2-3, with 10 positions matching TRBD2. The CDR3 is made up of 13 amino acids. Germline CDR1 LNHDA, CDR2 SQIVND (reference sequence). V dropped 8 bases and J dropped 5; count of bases not matched to a gene: 4. CDR3 coding DNA: TGTGCCAGTGGAGCGGGAGGGGTAGATACGCAGTATTTT. Amino acids: CASGAGGVDTQYF.

This chain links TRBV7-8 with TRBJ2-2, with D hard to call. Germline lookup yields CDR1 SGHVS and CDR2 FQNEAQ. CDR3 length: 15 amino acids. V was trimmed by 2 bases and J by 6 bases, leaving 13 bases between them. The CDR3 region is CASSLSQSGPGELFF. The CDR3 DNA sequence: TGTGCCAGCAGCTTATCTCAGTCGGGTCCCGGGGAGCTGTTTTTT.

This chain joins TRBV6-2 or TRBV6-3 and TRBJ1-5; 9 nucleotides match TRBD1. The CDR3 sequence is 13 residues long. The junction had 0 bases not matched to a gene; V was cut back by 2 bases and J by 7 bases. Germline V gives CDR1 MNHEY, CDR2 SVGEGT. The CDR3 spells CASSYGTGQPQHF. The CDR3 bases are TGTGCCAGCAGTTACGGGACAGGGCAGCCCCAGCATTTT.

This clonotype was picked up a small number of times. This chain links TRBV28 with TRBJ1-2, with D unclear. V lost 4 bases and J lost 7, with 16 bases in between. The CDR3 loop spans 14 amino acids. The germline V gene has CDR1 MDHEN and CDR2 SYDVKM. The CDR3 sequence is CASSWTTKTIGYTF. CDR3 DNA sequence: TGTGCCAGCAGTTGGACTACTAAAACTATTGGCTACACCTTC.